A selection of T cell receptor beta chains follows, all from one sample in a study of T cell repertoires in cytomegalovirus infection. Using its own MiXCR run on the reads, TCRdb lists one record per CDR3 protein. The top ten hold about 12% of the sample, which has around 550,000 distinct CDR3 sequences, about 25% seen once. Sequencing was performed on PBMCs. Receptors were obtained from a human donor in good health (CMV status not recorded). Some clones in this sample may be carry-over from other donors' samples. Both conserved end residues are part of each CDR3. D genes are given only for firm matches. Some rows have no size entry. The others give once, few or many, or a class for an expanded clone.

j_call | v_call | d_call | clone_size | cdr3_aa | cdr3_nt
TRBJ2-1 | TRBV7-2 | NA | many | CASRVHTSYNEQFF | TGTGCCAGCAGGGTCCATACCTCCTACAATGAGCAGTTCTTC
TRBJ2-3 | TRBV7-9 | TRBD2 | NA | CASSPAAGRYF | TGTGCCAGCAGCCCGGCAGCGGGACGGTATTTT
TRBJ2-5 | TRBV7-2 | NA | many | CASGQVETQYF | TGTGCCAGCGGTCAAGTAGAGACCCAGTACTTC
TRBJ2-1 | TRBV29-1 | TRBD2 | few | CSVEDWTSGRFYNEQFF | TGCAGCGTTGAAGATTGGACTAGCGGGAGGTTTTACAATGAGCAGTTCTTC
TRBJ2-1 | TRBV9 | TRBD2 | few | CASSQTSAGGGEQFF | TGTGCCAGCAGCCAAACTAGCGCGGGAGGGGGTGAGCAGTTCTTC
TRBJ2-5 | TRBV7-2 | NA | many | CASSFGYRETQYF | TGTGCCAGCAGCTTCGGGTATCGGGAGACCCAGTACTTC
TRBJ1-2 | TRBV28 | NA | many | CASSSRGGGYTF | TGTGCCAGCAGTTCCAGGGGCGGCGGCTACACCTTC
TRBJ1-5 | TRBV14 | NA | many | CASSPSGNQPQHF | TGTGCCAGCAGCCCAAGTGGCAATCAGCCCCAGCATTTT
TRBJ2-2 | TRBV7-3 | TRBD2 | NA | CASSVSSGTGELFF | TGTGCCAGCAGCGTTTCTAGCGGCACCGGGGAGCTGTTTTTT
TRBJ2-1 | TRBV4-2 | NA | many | CASSQVEGHNEQFF | TGTGCCAGCAGCCAAGTGGAGGGGCACAATGAGCAGTTCTTC
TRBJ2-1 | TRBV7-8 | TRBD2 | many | CASSPGLADYNEQFF | TGTGCCAGCAGCCCGGGACTAGCGGACTACAATGAGCAGTTCTTC
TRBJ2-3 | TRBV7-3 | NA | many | CASSLESTDTQYF | TGTGCCAGCAGCTTAGAGAGCACAGATACGCAGTATTTT
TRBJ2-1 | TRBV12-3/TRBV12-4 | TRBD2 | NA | CASRRILAGGSYNEQFF | TGTGCCAGCAGGCGTATACTAGCGGGAGGGTCCTACAATGAGCAGTTCTTC
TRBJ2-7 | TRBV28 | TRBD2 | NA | CASSLLAGKFYEQYF | TGTGCCAGCAGTTTACTAGCGGGAAAGTTCTACGAGCAGTACTTC
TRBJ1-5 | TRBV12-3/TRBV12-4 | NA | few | CASSWGQSDQPQHF | TGTGCCAGCAGTTGGGGTCAATCCGATCAGCCCCAGCATTTT
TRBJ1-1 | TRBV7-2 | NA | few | CASSTSVGSWTEAFF | TGTGCCAGCAGCACAAGCGTGGGCAGTTGGACTGAAGCTTTCTTT
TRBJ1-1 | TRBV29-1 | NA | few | CSVVWGNTEAFF | TGCAGCGTTGTATGGGGGAACACTGAAGCTTTCTTT
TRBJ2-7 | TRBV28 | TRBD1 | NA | CASSSLRTGSYEQYF | TGTGCCAGCAGTTCCCTCCGGACAGGCTCCTACGAGCAGTACTTC
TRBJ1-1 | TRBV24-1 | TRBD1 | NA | CATSHGQGANTEAFF | TGTGCCACCAGCCACGGACAGGGGGCGAACACTGAAGCTTTCTTT
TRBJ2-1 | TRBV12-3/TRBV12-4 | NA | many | CASRLIGAGYNEQFF | TGTGCCAGCAGGCTGATCGGGGCGGGCTACAATGAGCAGTTCTTC
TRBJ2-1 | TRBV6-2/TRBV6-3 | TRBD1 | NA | CASRRIGTGIYNEQFF | TGTGCCAGCAGGCGTATAGGGACAGGGATTTATAATGAGCAGTTCTTC
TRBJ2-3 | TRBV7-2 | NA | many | CASSPRVVSTDTQYF | TGTGCCAGCAGCCCTCGGGTGGTCAGCACAGATACGCAGTATTTT
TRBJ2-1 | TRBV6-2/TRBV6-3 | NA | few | CASSYWRNEQFF | TGTGCCAGCAGTTACTGGCGTAATGAGCAGTTCTTC
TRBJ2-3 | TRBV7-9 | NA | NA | CASSLNAGRTDTQYF | TGTGCCAGCAGCTTAAATGCGGGACGGACAGATACGCAGTATTTT
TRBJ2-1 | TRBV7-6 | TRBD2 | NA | CASSPRRTSGHYNEQFF | TGTGCCAGCAGCCCCCGCCGGACTAGCGGCCACTACAATGAGCAGTTCTTC
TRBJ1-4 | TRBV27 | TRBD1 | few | CASSQLRGDYEKLFF | TGTGCCAGCAGTCAGCTCAGGGGGGATTATGAAAAACTGTTTTTT